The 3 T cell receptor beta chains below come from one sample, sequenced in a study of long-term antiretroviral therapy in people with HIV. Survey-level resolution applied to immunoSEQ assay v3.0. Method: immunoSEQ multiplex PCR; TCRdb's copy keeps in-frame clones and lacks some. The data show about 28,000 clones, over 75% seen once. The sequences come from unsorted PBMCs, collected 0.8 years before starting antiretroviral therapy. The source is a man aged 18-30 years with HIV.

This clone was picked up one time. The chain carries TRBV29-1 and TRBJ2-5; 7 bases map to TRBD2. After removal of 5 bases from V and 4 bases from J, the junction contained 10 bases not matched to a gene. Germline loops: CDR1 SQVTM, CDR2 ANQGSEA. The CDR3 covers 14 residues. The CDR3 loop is CSVSGGGGAETQYF. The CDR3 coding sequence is TGCAGCGTTTCAGGTGGCGGGGGAGCAGAGACCCAGTACTTC.

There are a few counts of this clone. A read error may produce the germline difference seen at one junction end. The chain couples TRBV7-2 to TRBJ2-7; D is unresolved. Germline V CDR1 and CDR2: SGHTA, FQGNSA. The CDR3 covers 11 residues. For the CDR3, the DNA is TGTGCCAGCACCTTAGGCGGAGACACGTACTTC. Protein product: CASTLGGDTYF.

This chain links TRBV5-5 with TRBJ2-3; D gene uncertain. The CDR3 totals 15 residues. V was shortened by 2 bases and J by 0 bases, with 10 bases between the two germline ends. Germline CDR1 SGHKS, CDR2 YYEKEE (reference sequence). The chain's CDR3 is CASSLEGSSTDTQYF. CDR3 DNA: TGTGCCAGCAGCTTAGAAGGCTCTAGCACAGATACGCAGTATTTT.